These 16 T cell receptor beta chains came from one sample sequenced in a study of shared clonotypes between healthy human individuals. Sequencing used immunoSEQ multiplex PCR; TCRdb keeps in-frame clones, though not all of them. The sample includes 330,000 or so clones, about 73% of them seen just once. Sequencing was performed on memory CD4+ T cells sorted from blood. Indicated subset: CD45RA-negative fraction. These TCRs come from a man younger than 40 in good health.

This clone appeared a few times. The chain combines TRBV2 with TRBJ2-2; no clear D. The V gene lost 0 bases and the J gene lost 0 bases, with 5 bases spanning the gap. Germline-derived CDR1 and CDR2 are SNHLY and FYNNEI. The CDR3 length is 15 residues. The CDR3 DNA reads TGTGCCAGCAGTGAAGCCCACGCGAACACCGGGGAGCTGTTTTTT. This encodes CASSEAHANTGELFF.

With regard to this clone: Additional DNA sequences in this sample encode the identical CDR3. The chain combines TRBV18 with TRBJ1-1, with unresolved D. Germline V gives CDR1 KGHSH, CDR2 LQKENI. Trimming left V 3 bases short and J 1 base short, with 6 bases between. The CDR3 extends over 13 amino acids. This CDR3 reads CASSPSGNTEAFF. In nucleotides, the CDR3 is TGTGCCAGCTCACCGTCAGGGAACACTGAAGCTTTCTTT.

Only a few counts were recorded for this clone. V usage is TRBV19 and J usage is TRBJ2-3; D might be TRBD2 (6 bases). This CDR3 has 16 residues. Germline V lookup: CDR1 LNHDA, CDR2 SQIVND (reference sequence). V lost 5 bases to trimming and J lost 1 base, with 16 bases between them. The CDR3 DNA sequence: TGTGCCAGTAGTCTCGACGGGGGTATGGGCACAGATACGCAGTATTTT. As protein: CASSLDGGMGTDTQYF.

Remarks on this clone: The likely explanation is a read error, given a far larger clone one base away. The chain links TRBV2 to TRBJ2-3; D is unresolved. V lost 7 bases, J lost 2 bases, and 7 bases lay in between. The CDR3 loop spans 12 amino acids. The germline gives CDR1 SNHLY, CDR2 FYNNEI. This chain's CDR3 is CASTYTTDTQYF. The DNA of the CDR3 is TGTGCCAGCACTTATACCACAGATACGCAGTATTTT. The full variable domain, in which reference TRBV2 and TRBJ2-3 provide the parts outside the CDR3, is EPEVTQTPSHQVTQMGQEVILRCVPISNHLYFYWYRQILGQKVEFLVSFYNNEISEKSEIFDDQFSVERPDGSNFTLKIRSTKLEDSAMYFCASTYTTDTQYFGPGTRLTVL.

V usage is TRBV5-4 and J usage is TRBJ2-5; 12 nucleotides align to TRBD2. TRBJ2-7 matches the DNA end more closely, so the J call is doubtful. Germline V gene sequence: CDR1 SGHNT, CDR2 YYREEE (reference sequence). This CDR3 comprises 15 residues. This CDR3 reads CASSLVGTSGYEQYF. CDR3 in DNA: TGTGCCAGCAGCTTGGTCGGGACTAGCGGGTACGAGCAGTACTTC.

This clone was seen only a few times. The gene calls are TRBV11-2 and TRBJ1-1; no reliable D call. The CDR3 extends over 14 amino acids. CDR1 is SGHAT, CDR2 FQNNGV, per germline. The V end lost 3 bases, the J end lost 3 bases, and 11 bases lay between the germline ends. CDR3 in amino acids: CASSFRPIDTEAFF. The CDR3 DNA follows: TGTGCCAGCAGCTTTCGGCCTATCGACACTGAAGCTTTCTTT.

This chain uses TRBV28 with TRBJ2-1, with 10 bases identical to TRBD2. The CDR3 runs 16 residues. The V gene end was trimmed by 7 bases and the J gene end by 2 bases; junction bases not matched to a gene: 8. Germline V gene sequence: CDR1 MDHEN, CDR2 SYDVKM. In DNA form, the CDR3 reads TGTGCCAGCACTATTACCGGGACTAGCGCCTACAATGAGCAGTTCTTC. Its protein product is CASTITGTSAYNEQFF.

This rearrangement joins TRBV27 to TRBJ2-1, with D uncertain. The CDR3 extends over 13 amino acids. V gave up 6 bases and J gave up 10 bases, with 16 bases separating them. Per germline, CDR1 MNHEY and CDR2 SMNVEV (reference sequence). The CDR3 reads CASRNFQVHEQFF. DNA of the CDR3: TGTGCCAGCAGAAACTTTCAGGTCCACGAGCAGTTCTTC.

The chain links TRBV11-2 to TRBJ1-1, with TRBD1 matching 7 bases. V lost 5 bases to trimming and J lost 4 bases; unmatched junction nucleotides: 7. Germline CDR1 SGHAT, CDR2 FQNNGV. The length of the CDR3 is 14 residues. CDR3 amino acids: CASSPDRAPTEAFF. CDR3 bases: TGTGCCAGCAGCCCCGACAGGGCTCCCACTGAAGCTTTCTTT.

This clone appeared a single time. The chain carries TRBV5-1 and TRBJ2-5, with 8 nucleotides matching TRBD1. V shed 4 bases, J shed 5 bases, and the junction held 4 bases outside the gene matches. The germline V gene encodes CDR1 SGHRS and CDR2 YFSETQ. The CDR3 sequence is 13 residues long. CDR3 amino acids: CASSRQGHETQYF. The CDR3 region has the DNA TGCGCCAGCAGCCGACAGGGGCACGAGACCCAGTACTTC.

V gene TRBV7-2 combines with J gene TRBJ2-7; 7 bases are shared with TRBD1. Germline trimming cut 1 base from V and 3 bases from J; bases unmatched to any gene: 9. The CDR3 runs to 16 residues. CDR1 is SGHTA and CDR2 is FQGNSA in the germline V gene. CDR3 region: CASSLVVGAGGYEQYF. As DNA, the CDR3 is TGTGCCAGCAGCTTAGTAGTAGGGGCAGGGGGCTACGAGCAGTACTTC.

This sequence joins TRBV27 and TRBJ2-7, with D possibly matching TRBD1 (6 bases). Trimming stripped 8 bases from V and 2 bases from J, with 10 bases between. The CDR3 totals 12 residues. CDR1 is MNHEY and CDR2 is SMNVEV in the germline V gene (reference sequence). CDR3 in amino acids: CASGQGTYEQYF. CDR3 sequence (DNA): TGTGCCAGCGGTCAGGGGACCTACGAGCAGTACTTC.

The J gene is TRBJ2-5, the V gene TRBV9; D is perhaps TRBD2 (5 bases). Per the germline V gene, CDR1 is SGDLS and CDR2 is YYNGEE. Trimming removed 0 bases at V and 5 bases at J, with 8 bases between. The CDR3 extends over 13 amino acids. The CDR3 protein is CASSVDGLETQYF. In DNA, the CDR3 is TGTGCCAGCAGCGTAGACGGACTGGAGACCCAGTACTTC.

The CDR3 DNA reads as TGTGCCAGCATGACAGGGGGGACTAATGAAAAACTGTTTTTT. Protein product: CASMTGGTNEKLFF. This chain joins TRBV5-8 and TRBJ1-4; 9 bases are a match to TRBD1. The CDR3 runs 14 residues. Per the germline V gene, CDR1 is SGHTS and CDR2 is YDEGEE. The V gene end was trimmed by 6 bases and the J gene end by 2 bases; junction bases not matched to a gene: 2.

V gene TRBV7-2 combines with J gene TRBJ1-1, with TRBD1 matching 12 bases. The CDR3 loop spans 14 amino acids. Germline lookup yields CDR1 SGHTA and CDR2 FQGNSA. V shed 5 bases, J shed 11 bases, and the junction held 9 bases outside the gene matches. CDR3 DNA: TGTGCCAGCAGCGCCCGGGACAGGGGGCGGGGGGCTTTCTTT. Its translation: CASSARDRGRGAFF.

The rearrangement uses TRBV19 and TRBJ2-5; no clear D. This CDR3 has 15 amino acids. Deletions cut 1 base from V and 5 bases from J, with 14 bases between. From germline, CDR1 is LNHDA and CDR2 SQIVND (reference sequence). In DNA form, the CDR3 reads TGTGCCAGTAGTATAGTTCCGCTAGTTAGTGAGACCCAGTACTTC. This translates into CASSIVPLVSETQYF.